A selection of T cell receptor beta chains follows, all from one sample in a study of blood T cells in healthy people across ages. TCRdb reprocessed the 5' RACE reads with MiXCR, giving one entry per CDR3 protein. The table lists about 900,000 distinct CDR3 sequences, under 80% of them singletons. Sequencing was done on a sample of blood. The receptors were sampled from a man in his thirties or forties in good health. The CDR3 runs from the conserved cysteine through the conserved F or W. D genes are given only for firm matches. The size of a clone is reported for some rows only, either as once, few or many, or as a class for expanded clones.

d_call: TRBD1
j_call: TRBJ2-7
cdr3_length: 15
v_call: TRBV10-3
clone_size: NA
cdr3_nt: TGTGCCAGCCTGAAGGGGGGACAGGGCTCCTACGAGCAGTACTTC
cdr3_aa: CASLKGGQGSYEQYF

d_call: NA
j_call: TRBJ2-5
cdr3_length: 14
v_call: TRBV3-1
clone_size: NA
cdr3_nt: TGTGCCAGCAGCCAAGCACCTAGCGATGAGACCCAGTACTTC
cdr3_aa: CASSQAPSDETQYF

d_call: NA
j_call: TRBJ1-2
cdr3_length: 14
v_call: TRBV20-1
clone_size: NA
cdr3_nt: TGCAGTGCCCAGGGGACGGAGAAAAACTATGGCTACACCTTC
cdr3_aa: CSAQGTEKNYGYTF

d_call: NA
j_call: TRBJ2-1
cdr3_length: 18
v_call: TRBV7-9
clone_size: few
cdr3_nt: TGTGCCAGCAGCTTATTACGGCGGGGGCCAGACGGTTACAATGAGCAGTTCTTC
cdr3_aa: CASSLLRRGPDGYNEQFF

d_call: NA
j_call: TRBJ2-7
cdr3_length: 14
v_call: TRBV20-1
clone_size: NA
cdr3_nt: TGCAGTGCTAGAGATGGGCGTAGGGGCTACGAGCAGTACTTC
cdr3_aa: CSARDGRRGYEQYF

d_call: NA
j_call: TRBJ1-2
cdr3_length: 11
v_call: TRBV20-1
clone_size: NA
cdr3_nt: TGCAGTGCTGCCGGGGACGGCGGCTACACCTTC
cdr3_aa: CSAAGDGGYTF

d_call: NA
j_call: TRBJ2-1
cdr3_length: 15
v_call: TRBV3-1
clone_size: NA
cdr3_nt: TGTGCCAGCAGCCATCCGATGAGCTCCTACAATGAGCAGTTCTTC
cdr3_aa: CASSHPMSSYNEQFF

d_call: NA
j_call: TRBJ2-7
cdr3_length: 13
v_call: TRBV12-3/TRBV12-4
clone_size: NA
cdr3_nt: TGTGCCAGCAGTTTTAGGCCCTCCGACGAGCAGTACTTC
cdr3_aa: CASSFRPSDEQYF

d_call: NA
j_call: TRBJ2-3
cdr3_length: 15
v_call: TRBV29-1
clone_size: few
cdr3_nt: TGCAGCGTCGGGGAGTATACGCATTCTTCAGATACGCAGTATTTT
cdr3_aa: CSVGEYTHSSDTQYF

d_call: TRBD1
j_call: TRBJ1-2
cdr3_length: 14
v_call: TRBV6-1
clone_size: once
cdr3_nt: TGTGCCAGCAGTTCCCTGGACAGGGGGAATGGCTACACCTTC
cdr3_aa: CASSSLDRGNGYTF

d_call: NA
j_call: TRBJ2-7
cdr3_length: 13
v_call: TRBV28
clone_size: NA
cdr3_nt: TGTGCCAGCAGTTCCCAACGACAGACGGAGCAGTACTTC
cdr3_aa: CASSSQRQTEQYF

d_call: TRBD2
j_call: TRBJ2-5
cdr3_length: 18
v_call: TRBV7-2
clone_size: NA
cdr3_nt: TGTGCCAGCAGCTTAGAGTGGCGGGGGGCCCCCAAAGGGGAGACCCAGTACTTC
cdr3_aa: CASSLEWRGAPKGETQYF

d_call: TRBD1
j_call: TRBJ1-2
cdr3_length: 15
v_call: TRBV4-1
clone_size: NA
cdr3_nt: TGCGCCAGCAGCCAAGATGCAGGGGGTCCCGCTGGCTACACCTTC
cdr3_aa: CASSQDAGGPAGYTF

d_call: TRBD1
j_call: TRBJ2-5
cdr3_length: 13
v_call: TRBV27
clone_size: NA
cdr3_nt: TGTGCCAGCAGTTTCAGGGGGCGAGAGACCCAGTACTTC
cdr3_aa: CASSFRGRETQYF

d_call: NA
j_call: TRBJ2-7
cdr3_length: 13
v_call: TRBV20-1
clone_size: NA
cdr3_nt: TGCAGTGCTAGGAAACAGGCCTCCTACGAGCAGTACTTC
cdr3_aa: CSARKQASYEQYF

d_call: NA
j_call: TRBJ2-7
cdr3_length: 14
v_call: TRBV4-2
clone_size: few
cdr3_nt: TGTGCCAGCAGCCAAGATGTTAGGTTTGGCGAGCAGTACTTC
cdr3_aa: CASSQDVRFGEQYF

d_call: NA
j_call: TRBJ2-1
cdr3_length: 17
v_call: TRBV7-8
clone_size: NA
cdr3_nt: TGTGCCAGCAGCTTAGGGGTGGGGTTGGTCCAGTTCAATGAGCAGTTCTTC
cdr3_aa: CASSLGVGLVQFNEQFF

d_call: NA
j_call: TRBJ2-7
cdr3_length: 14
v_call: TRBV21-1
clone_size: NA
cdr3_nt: TGTGCCAGCAGCATTGGCGTTTGGGTATACGAGCAGTACTTC
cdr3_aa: CASSIGVWVYEQYF

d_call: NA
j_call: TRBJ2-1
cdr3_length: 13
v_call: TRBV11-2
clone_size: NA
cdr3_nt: TGTGCCAGCAGCTTGAACTGGATGAATGAGCAGTTCTTC
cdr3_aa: CASSLNWMNEQFF

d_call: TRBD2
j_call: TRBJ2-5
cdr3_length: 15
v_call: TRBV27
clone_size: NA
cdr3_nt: TGTGCCAGCAGTTTCCAGCGGGGGATCCAAGAGACCCAGTACTTC
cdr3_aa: CASSFQRGIQETQYF

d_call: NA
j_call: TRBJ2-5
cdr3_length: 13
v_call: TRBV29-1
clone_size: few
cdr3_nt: TGCAGCGTTGCCAGCGTGGGGCAAGAGACCCAGTACTTC
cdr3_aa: CSVASVGQETQYF

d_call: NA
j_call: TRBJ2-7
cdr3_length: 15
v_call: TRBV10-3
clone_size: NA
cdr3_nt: TGTGCCATCAGTGAGGTCGTAGTGGGGTCCTACGAGCAGTACTTC
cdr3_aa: CAISEVVVGSYEQYF

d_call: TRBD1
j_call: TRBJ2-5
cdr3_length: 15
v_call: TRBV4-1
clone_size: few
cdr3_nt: TGCGCCAGCAGCCACGGACAGGGGGACCAAGAGACCCAGTACTTC
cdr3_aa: CASSHGQGDQETQYF

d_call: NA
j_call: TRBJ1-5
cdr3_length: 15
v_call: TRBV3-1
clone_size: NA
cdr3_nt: TGTGCCAGCAGCCAGACAGCCGTTAGCAATCAGCCCCAGCATTTT
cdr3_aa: CASSQTAVSNQPQHF

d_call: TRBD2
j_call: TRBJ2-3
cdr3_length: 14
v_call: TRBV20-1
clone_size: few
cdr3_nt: TGCAGTGCGCTAGCGGGGGGGTATACAGATACGCAGTATTTT
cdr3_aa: CSALAGGYTDTQYF

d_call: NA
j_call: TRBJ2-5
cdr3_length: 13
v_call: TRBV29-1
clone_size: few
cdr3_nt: TGCAGCGTTGACGTTCTGGGGGATGAGACCCAGTACTTC
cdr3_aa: CSVDVLGDETQYF

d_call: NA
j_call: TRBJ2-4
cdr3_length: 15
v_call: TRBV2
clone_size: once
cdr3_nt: TGTGCCAGCAGTGTAGTAGGGCTAGCCAAAAACATTCAGTACTTC
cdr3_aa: CASSVVGLAKNIQYF

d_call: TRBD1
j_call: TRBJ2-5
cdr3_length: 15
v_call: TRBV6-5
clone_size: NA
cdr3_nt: TGTGCCAGCAGTTACACAGGGGGTAACCGAGAGACCCAGTACTTC
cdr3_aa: CASSYTGGNRETQYF

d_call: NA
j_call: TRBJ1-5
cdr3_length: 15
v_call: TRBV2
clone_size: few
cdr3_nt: TGTGCCAGCAGTATAGGGGACACTAGCAATCAGCCCCAGCATTTT
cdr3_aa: CASSIGDTSNQPQHF

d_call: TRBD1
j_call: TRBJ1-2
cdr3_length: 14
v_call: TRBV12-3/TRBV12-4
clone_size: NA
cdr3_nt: TGTGCCAGCAGTAGACAGGGGAGTGGGTATGGCTACACCTTC
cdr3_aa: CASSRQGSGYGYTF

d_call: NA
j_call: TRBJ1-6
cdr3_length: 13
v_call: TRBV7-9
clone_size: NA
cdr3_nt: TGTGCCAGCAAAGATGGGGGGTACTCACCCCTCCACTTT
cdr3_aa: CASKDGGYSPLHF

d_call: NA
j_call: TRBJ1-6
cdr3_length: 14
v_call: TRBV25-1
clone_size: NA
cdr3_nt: TGTGCCAGCAGTGAATCGGGAGGCAATTCACCCCTCCACTTT
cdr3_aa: CASSESGGNSPLHF

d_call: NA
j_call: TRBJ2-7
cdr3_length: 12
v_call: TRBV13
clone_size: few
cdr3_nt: TGTGCCAGCAGCAAGACAGGTCCCGAGCAGTACTTC
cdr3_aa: CASSKTGPEQYF

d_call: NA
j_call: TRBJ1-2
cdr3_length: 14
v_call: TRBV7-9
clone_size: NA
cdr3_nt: TGTGCCAGCAGCTTAGTTCGTGGCTGGGAGGGCTACACCTTC
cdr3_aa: CASSLVRGWEGYTF

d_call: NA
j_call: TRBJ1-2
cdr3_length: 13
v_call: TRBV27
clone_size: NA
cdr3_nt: TGTGCCAGCACCCCTGGGGGAGGCGGGGGCTACACCTTC
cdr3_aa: CASTPGGGGGYTF

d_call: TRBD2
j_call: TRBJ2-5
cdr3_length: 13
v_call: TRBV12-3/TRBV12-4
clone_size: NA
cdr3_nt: TGTGCCAGCAGTTTAGGCGGGAGCAAGACCCAGTACTTC
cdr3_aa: CASSLGGSKTQYF

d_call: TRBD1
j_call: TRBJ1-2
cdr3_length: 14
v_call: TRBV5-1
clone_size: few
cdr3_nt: TGCGCCAGCAGCCAGACAGGGGATCGCGTTGGCTACACCTTC
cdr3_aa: CASSQTGDRVGYTF

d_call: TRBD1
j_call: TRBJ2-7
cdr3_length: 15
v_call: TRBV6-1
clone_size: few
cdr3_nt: TGTGCCAGCAGTGAAGGGACAGGGGGCTTTCGTGAGCAGTACTTC
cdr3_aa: CASSEGTGGFREQYF

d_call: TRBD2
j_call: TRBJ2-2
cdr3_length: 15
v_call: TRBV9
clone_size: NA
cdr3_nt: TGTGCCAGCAGCGTAGTTAGCGGGGGAACCGGGGAGCTGTTTTTT
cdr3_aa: CASSVVSGGTGELFF

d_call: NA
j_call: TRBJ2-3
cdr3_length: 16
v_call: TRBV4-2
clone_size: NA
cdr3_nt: TGTGCCAGCAGCCATTGGGACTCCCTTTATGCAGATACGCAGTATTTT
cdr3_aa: CASSHWDSLYADTQYF

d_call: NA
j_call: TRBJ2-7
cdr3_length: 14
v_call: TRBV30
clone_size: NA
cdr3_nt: TGTGCCTGGAGTCTAGGGCGGGGCTCCTACGAGCAGTACTTC
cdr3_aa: CAWSLGRGSYEQYF

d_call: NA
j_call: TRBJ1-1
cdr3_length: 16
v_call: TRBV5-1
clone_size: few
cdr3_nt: TGCGCCAGCAGCTTGGCCAGTCAACGGCTGAACACTGAAGCTTTCTTT
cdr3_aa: CASSLASQRLNTEAFF

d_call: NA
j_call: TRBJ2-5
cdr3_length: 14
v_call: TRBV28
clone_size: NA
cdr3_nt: TGTGCCAGCAGTTCAGGGGCGGTACAAGAGACCCAGTACTTC
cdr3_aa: CASSSGAVQETQYF

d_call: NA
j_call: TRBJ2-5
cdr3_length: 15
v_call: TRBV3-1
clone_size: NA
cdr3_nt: TGTGCCAGCAGCCACTTGGACCGACCCCAAGAGACCCAGTACTTC
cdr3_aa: CASSHLDRPQETQYF

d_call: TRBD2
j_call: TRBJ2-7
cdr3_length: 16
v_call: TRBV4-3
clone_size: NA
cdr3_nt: TGCGCCAGCAGCCAAGGCCCCAGCGGGGGGACCTACGAGCAGTACTTC
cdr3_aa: CASSQGPSGGTYEQYF

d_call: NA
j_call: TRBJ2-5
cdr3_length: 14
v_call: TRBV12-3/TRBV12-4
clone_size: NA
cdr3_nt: TGTGCCAGCAGTTTCCCCCAATTGGTTAATGAGCAGTACTTC
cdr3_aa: CASSFPQLVNEQYF

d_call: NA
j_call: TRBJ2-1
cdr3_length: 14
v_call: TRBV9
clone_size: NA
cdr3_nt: TGTGCCAGCAGCATTGGCCAAGCCCCCAATGAGCAGTTCTTC
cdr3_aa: CASSIGQAPNEQFF

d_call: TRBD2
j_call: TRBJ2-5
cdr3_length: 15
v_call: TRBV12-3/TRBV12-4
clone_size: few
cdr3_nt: TGTGCCAGCAGTTCCCGACTAGCGGGGAAAGAGACCCAGTACTTC
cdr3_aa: CASSSRLAGKETQYF

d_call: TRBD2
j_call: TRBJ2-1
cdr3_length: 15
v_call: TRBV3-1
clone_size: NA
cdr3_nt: TGTGCCAGCAATCGTTTCGGGGGGGGGTCCAATGAGCAGTTCTTC
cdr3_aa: CASNRFGGGSNEQFF

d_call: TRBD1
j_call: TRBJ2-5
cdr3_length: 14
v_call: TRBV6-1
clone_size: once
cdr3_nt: TGTGCCAGCAGGACAGGGGACTCCCAAGAGACCCAGTACTTC
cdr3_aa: CASRTGDSQETQYF